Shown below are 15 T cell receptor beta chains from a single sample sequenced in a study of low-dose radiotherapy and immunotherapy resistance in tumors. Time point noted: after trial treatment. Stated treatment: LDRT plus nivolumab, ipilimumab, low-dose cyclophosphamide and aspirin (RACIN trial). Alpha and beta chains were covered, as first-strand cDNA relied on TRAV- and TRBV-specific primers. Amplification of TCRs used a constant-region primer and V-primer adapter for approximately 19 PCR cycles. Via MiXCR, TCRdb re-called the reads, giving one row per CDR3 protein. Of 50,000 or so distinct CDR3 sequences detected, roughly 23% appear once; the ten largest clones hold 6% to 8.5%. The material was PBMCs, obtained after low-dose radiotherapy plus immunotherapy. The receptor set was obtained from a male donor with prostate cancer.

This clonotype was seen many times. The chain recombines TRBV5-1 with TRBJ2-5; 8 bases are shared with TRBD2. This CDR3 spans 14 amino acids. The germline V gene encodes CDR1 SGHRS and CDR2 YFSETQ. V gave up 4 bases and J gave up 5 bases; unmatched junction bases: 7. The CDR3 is CASSAAGVGETQYF. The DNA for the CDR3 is TGCGCCAGCAGCGCAGCGGGAGTGGGGGAGACCCAGTACTTC.

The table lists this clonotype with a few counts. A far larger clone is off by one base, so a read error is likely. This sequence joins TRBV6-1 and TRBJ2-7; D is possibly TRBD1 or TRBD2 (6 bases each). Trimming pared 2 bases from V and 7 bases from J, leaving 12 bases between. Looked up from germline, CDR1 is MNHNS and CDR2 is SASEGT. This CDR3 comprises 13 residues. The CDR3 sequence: CASSERGAYEQYF. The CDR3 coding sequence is TGTGCCAGCAGTGAAAGGGGGGCGTATGAGCAGTACTTC.

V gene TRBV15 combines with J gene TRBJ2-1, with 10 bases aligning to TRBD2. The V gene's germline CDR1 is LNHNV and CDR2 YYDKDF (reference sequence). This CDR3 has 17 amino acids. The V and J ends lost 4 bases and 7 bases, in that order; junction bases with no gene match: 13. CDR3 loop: CATSTRRGTSDTNEQFF. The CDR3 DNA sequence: TGTGCCACCAGCACTAGACGCGGGACTAGCGACACGAATGAGCAGTTCTTC.

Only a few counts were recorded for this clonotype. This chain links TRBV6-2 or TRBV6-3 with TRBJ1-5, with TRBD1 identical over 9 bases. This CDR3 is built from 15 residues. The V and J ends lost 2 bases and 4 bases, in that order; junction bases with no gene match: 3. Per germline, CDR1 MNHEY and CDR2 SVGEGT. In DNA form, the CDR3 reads TGTGCCAGCAGTTACCAGGACAGGGGAAATCAGCCCCAGCATTTT. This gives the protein CASSYQDRGNQPQHF.

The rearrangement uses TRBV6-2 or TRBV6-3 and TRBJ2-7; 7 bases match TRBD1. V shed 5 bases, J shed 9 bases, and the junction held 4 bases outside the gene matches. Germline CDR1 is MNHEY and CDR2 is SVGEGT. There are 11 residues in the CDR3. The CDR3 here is CASSLTGAQYF. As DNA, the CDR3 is TGTGCCAGCAGTCTAACAGGGGCGCAGTACTTC.

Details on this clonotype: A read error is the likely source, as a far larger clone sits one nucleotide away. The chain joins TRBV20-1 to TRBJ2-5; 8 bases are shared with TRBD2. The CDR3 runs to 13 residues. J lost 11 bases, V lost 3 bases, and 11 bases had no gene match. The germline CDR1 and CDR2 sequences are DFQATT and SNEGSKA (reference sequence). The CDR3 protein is CSARERGYNEQYF. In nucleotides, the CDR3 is TGCAGTGCTAGGGAGCGGGGGTACAATGAGCAGTACTTC.

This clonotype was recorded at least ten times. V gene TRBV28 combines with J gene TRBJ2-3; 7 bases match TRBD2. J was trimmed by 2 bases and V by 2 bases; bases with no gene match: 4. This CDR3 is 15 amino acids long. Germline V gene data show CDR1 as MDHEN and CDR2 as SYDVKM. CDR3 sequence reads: CASSLPGGHTDTQYF. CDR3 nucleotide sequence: TGTGCCAGCAGTTTACCGGGAGGACACACAGATACGCAGTATTTT.

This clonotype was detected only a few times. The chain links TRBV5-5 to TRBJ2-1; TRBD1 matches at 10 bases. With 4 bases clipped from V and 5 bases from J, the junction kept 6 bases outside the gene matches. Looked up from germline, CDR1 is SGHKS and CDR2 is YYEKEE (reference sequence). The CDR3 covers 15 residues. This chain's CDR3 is CASSAGQGFHNEQFF. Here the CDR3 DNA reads TGTGCCAGCAGCGCGGGACAGGGGTTTCACAATGAGCAGTTCTTC.

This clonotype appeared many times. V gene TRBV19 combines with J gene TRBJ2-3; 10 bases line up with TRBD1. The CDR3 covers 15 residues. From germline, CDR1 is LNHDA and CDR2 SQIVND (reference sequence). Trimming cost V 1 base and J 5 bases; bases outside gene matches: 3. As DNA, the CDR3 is TGTGCCAGTAGTATAGGACAGGGGGCAGGAGATACGCAGTATTTT. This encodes CASSIGQGAGDTQYF.

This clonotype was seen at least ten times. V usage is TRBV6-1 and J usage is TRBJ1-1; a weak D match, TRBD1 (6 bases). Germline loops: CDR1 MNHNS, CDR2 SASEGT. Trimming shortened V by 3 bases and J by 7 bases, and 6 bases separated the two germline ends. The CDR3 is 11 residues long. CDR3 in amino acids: CASSETGEAFF. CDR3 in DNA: TGTGCCAGCAGTGAGACAGGTGAAGCTTTCTTT.

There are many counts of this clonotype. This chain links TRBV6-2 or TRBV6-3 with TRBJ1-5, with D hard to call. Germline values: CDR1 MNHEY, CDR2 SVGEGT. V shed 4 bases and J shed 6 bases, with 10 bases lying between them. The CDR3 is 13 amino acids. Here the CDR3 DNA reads TGTGCCAGCAGTTCCGGGCTTAGTCAGCCCCAGCATTTT. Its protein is CASSSGLSQPQHF.

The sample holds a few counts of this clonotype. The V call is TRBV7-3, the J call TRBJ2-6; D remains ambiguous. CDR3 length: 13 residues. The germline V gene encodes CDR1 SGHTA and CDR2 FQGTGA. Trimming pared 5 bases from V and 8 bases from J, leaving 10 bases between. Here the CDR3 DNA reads TGTGCCAGCAGCCCCGGTCGTACCAACGTCCTGACTTTC. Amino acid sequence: CASSPGRTNVLTF. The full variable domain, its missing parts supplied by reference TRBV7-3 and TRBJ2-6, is GAGVSQTPSNKVTEKGKYVELRCDPISGHTALYWYRQSLGQGPEFLIYFQGTGAADDSGLPNDRFFAVRPEGSVSTLKIQRTERGDSAVYLCASSPGRTNVLTFGAGSRLTVL.

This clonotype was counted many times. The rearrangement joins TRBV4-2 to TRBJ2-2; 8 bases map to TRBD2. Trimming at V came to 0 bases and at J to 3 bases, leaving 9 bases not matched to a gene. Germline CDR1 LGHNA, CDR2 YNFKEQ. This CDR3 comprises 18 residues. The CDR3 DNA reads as TGTGCCAGCAGCCAAGATCTGGGGCTAGCGGGCGACACCGGGGAGCTGTTTTTT. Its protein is CASSQDLGLAGDTGELFF.

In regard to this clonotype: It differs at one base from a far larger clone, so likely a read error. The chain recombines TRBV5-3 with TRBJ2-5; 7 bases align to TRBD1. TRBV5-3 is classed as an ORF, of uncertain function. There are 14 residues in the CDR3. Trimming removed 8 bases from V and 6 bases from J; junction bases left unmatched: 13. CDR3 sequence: CASSTRQGQQTQYF. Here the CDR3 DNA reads TGTGCCAGCAGCACTCGACAGGGTCAACAGACCCAGTACTTC.

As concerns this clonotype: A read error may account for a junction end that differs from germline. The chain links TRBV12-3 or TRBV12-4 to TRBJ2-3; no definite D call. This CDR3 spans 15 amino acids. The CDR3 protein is CASTPRGSHTDTQNF. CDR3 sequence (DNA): TGTGCCAGCACCCCGCGTGGCAGTCACACAGATACGCAGAATTTT.